Listed below are T cell receptor beta chains from one sample, sequenced in a study of CD8 T cells in Susac syndrome. TCRdb reanalysed the immunoSEQ multiplex PCR reads using MiXCR and keeps one entry per CDR3 protein. The sample holds 100,000 to 150,000 distinct CDR3 sequences, nearly 96% seen once. The source material was CD4+ T cells from PBMCs. The receptors originated from a human donor with Susac syndrome. Each CDR3 is given with its conserved first and last residue. The D gene is left open where the match is weak. A clone size is listed for some rows: how often the clone was seen (once, few, many), or a class if it is expanded.

clone_size	j_call	d_call	v_call	cdr3_aa	cdr3_nt
.	TRBJ2-1	TRBD1	TRBV2	CASSARGTGRNGNEQFF	TGTGCCAGCAGTGCAAGGGGGACAGGGCGGAACGGCAATGAGCAGTTCTTC
.	TRBJ2-5	.	TRBV7-6	CASSLSSRQETQYF	TGTGCCAGCAGCTTAAGTTCGAGACAAGAGACCCAGTACTTC
.	TRBJ2-5	.	TRBV4-1	CASSQEGRAQETQYF	TGCGCCAGCAGCCAAGAAGGGCGGGCGCAAGAGACCCAGTACTTC
.	TRBJ2-7	.	TRBV5-1	CASSSHGGQQGNRYEQYF	TGCGCCAGCAGCTCGCATGGAGGCCAACAGGGAAATCGGTACGAGCAGTACTTC
few	TRBJ1-5	.	TRBV6-1	CASSEALGGSQPQHF	TGTGCCAGCAGTGAAGCGCTGGGGGGGAGTCAGCCCCAGCATTTT
once	TRBJ2-7	TRBD2	TRBV29-1	CSVEGGSFGAEQYF	TGCAGCGTTGAAGGCGGGAGTTTCGGTGCCGAGCAGTACTTC
once	TRBJ2-1	.	TRBV7-9	CASSPTLGKAGEANEQFF	TGTGCCAGCAGCCCCACCCTCGGGAAAGCGGGCGAAGCAAATGAGCAGTTCTTC
.	TRBJ1-3	.	TRBV9	CASSSQGSSGNTIYF	TGTGCCAGCAGCTCTCAAGGGAGCTCTGGAAACACCATATATTTT
.	TRBJ1-2	.	TRBV28	CASSLLFGLSNF	TGTGCCAGCAGTTTATTATTCGGACTGTCAAACTTC
.	TRBJ2-2	TRBD1	TRBV6-6	CASRAGQDGELFF	TGTGCCAGCCGCGCGGGACAGGACGGGGAGCTGTTTTTT
.	TRBJ2-3	.	TRBV20-1	CSLSRGLGSTDTQYF	TGCAGTCTTTCCCGGGGGCTCGGTAGCACAGATACGCAGTATTTT
few	TRBJ1-5	.	TRBV7-2	CASSLSRRVRNSNQPQHF	TGTGCCAGCAGCTTAAGTCGCCGGGTCAGAAATAGCAATCAGCCCCAGCATTTT
.	TRBJ2-4	.	TRBV2	CASGGRDTAKNIQYF	TGTGCCAGCGGGGGTCGGGACACCGCCAAAAACATTCAGTACTTC
.	TRBJ1-5	TRBD1	TRBV5-4	CASSLQGAENQPQHF	TGTGCCAGCAGCTTACAGGGGGCGGAAAATCAGCCCCAGCATTTT
.	TRBJ2-7	TRBD2	TRBV7-8	CASRPLAGASYEQYF	TGTGCCAGCAGGCCACTAGCGGGAGCGTCCTACGAGCAGTACTTC
.	TRBJ2-7	TRBD1	TRBV4-2	CASSQDSRQGSSYEQYF	TGTGCCAGCAGCCAAGATAGTAGACAGGGGTCATCCTACGAGCAGTACTTC
.	TRBJ2-4	.	TRBV7-2	CASSRRVGDSKNIQYF	TGTGCCAGCAGCCGAAGGGTGGGGGACTCCAAAAACATTCAGTACTTC
once	TRBJ1-5	TRBD1	TRBV2	CASERDREISNQPQHF	TGTGCCAGCGAGAGGGACAGGGAGATTAGCAATCAGCCCCAGCATTTT
.	TRBJ1-2	TRBD1	TRBV24-1	CATSDAGTGSSLWGYTF	TGTGCCACCAGTGACGCTGGGACAGGGTCCTCCCTTTGGGGCTACACCTTC
.	TRBJ1-4	.	TRBV20-1	CSARAGQTTNEKLFF	TGCAGTGCTAGAGCAGGACAGACAACTAATGAAAAACTGTTTTTT
.	TRBJ1-1	.	TRBV30	CACTGLNTEAFF	TGTGCCTGCACAGGTTTGAACACTGAAGCTTTCTTT
.	TRBJ2-2	.	TRBV29-1	CSVEVSTRPNTGELFF	TGCAGCGTTGAAGTCAGTACTAGGCCGAACACCGGGGAGCTGTTTTTT